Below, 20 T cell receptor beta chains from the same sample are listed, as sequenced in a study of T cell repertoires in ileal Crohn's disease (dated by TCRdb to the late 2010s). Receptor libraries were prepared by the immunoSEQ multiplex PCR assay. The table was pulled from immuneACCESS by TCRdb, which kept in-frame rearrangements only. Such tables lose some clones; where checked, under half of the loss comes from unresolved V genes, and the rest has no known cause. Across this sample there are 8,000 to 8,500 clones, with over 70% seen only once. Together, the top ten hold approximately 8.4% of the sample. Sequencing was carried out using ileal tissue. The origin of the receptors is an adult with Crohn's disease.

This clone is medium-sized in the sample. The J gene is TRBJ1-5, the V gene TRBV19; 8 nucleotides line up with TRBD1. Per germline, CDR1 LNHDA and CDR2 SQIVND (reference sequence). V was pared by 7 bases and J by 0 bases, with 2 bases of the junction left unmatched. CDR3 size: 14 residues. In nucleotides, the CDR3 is TGTGCCAGTAAAGGACAGGGTAGCAATCAGCCCCAGCATTTT. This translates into CASKGQGSNQPQHF. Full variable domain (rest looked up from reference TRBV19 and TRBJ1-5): DGGITQSPKYLFRKEGQNVTLSCEQNLNHDAMYWYRQDPGQGLRLIYYSQIVNDFQKGDIAEGYSVSREKKESFPLTVTSAQKNPTAFYLCASKGQGSNQPQHFGDGTRLSIL.

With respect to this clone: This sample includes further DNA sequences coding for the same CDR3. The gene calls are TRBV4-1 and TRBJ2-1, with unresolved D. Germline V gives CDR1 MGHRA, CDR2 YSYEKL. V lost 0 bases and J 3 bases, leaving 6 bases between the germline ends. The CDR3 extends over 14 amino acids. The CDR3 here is CASSQETGYNEQFF. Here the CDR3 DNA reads TGCGCCAGCAGCCAAGAGACTGGCTACAATGAGCAGTTCTTC.

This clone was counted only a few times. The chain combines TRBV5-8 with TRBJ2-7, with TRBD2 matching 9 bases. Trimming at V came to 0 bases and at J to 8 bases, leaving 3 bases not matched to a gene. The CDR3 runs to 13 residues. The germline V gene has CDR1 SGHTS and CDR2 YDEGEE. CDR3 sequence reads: CASSLEAGGKQYF. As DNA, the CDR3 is TGTGCCAGCAGCTTGGAAGCGGGGGGAAAGCAGTACTTC. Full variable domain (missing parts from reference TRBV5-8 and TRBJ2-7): EAGVTQSPTHLIKTRGQQATLRCSPISGHTSVYWYQQALGLGLQFLLWYDEGEERNRGNFPPRFSGRQFPNYSSELNVNALELEDSALYLCASSLEAGGKQYFGPGTRLTVT.

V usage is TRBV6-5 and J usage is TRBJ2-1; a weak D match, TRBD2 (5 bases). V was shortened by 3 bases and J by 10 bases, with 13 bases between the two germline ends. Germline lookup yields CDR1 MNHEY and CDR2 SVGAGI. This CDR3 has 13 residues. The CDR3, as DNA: TGTGCCAGCAGTTATGTAGGGTCGGGGGAGCAGTTCTTC. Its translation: CASSYVGSGEQFF.

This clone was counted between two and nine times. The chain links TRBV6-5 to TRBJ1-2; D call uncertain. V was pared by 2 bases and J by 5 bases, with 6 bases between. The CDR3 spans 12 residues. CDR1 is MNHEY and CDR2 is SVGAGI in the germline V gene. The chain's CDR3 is CASSYAGYGYTF. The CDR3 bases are TGTGCCAGCAGTTACGCGGGGTATGGCTACACCTTC.

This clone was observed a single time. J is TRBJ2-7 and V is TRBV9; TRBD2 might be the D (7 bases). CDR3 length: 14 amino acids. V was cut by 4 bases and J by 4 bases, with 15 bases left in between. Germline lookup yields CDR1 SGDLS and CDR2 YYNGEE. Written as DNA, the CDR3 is TGTGCCAGCAGCCTCTCGGGGGGCGGTTACGAGCAGTACTTC. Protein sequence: CASSLSGGGYEQYF.

This CDR3 reads CASSFLYGRLFVNTEAFF. The CDR3 coding sequence is TGTGCCAGCAGTTTTCTTTACGGGAGATTGTTTGTGAACACTGAAGCTTTCTTT. The chain is built from TRBV7-8 and TRBJ1-1; no definite D call. CDR3 length: 18 residues. From germline, CDR1 is SGHVS and CDR2 FQNEAQ. Trimming cost V 6 bases and J 0 bases, with 23 bases left between them.

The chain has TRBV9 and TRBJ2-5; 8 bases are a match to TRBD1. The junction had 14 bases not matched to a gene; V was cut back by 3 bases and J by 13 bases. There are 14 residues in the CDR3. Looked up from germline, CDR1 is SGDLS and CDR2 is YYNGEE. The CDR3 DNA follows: TGTGCCAGCAGCGAGGGGGACAGGTTGGGCCCTCGGTACTTC. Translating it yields CASSEGDRLGPRYF. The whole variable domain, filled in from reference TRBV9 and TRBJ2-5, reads DSGVTQTPKHLITATGQRVTLRCSPRSGDLSVYWYQQSLDQGLQFLIQYYNGEERAKGNILERFSAQQFPDLHSELNLSSLELGDSALYFCASSEGDRLGPRYFGPGTRLLVL.

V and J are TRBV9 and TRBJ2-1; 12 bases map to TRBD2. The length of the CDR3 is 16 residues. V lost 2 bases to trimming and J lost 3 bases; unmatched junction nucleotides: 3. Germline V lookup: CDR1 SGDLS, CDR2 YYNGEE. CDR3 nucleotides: TGTGCCAGCAGCGTTCAACTAGCGGGGGGCTACAATGAGCAGTTCTTC. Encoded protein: CASSVQLAGGYNEQFF.

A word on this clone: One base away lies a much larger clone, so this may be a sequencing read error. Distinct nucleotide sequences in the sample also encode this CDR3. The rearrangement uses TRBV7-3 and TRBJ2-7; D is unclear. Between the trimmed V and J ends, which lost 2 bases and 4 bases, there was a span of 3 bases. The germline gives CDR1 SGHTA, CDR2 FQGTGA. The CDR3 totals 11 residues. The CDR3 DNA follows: TGTGCCAGCAGCTTACGTTACGAGCAGTACTTC. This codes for CASSLRYEQYF.

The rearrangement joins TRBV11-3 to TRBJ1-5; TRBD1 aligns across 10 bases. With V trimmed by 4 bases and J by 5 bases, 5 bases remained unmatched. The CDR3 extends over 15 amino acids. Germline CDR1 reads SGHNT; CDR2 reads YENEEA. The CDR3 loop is CASSSRTGGHQPQHF. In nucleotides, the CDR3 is TGTGCCAGCAGCTCGCGGACAGGGGGGCATCAGCCCCAGCATTTT.

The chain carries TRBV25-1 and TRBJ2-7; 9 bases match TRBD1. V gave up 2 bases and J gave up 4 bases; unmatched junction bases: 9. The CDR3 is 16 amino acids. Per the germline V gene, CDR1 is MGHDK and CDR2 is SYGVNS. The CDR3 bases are TGTGCCAGCAGTGAAGATCCAGGACAGGGGAGTTACGAGCAGTACTTC. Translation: CASSEDPGQGSYEQYF.

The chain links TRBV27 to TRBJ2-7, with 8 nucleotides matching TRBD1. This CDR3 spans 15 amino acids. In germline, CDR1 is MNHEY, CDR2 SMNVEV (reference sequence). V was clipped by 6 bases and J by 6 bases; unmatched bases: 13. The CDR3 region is CASSRTTGAGREQYF. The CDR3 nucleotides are TGTGCCAGCAGCCGAACGACAGGGGCTGGACGCGAGCAGTACTTC.

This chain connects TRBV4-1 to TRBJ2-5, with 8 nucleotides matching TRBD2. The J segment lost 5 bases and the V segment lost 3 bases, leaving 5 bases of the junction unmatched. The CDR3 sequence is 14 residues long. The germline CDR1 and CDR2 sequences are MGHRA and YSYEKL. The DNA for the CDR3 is TGCGCCAGCAGCCACGGACTAGCCTCGGAGACCCAGTACTTC. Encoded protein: CASSHGLASETQYF.

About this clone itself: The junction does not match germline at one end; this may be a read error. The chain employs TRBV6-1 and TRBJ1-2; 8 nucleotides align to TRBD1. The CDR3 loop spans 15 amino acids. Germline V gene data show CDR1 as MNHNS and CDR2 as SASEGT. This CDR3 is CASSKAGTGGSSYTF. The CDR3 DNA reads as TGTGCCAGCAGTAAAGCTGGCACAGGGGGGAGTAGTTACACCTTC.

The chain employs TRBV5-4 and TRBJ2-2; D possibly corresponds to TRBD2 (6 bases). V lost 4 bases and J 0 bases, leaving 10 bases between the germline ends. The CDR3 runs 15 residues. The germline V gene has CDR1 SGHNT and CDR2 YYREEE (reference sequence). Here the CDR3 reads CASSAGPSNTGELFF. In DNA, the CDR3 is TGTGCCAGCAGCGCGGGACCTTCGAACACCGGGGAGCTGTTTTTT.

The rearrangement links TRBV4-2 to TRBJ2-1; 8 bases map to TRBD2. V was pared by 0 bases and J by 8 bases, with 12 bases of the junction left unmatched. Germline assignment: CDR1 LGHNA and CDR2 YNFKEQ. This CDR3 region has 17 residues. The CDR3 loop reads CASSQDHAAGGLDEQFF. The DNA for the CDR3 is TGTGCCAGCAGCCAAGATCACGCGGCGGGGGGCCTGGATGAGCAGTTCTTC.

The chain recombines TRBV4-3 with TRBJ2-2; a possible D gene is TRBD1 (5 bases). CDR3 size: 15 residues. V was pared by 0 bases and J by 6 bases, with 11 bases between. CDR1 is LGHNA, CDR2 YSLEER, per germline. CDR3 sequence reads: CASSQEGAYPGELFF. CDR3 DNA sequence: TGCGCCAGCAGCCAAGAAGGGGCGTACCCCGGGGAGCTGTTTTTT.

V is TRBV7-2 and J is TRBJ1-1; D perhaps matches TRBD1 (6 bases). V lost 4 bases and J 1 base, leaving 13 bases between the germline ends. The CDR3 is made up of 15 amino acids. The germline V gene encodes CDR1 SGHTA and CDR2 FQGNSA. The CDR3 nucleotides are TGTGCCAGCAGCTCCCCGGGACATTGGAACACTGAAGCTTTCTTT. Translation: CASSSPGHWNTEAFF.

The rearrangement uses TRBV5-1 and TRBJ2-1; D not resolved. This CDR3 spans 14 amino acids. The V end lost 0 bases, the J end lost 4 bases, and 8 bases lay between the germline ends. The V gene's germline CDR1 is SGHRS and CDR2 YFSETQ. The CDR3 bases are TGCGCCAGCAGCTTGGGTCAACAGTACAATGAGCAGTTCTTC. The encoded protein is CASSLGQQYNEQFF. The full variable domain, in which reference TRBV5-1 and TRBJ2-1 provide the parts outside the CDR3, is KAGVTQTPRYLIKTRGQQVTLSCSPISGHRSVSWYQQTPGQGLQFLFEYFSETQRNKGNFPGRFSGRQFSNSRSEMNVSTLELGDSALYLCASSLGQQYNEQFFGPGTRLTVL.